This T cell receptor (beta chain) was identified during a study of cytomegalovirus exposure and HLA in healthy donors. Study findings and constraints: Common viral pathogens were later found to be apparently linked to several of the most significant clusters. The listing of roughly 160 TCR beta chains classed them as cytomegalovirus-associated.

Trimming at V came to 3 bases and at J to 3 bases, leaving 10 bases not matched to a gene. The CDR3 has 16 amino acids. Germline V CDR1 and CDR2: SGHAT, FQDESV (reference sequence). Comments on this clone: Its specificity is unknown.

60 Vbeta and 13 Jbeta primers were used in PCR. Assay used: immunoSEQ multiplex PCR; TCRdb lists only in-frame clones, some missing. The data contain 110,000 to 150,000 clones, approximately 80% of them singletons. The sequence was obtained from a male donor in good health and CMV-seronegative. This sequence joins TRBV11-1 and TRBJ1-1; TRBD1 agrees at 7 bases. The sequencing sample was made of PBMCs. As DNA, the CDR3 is TGTGCCAGCAGCTTTGGAGACAGGGCAGGTCACACTGAAGCTTTCTTT. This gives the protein CASSFGDRAGHTEAFF.